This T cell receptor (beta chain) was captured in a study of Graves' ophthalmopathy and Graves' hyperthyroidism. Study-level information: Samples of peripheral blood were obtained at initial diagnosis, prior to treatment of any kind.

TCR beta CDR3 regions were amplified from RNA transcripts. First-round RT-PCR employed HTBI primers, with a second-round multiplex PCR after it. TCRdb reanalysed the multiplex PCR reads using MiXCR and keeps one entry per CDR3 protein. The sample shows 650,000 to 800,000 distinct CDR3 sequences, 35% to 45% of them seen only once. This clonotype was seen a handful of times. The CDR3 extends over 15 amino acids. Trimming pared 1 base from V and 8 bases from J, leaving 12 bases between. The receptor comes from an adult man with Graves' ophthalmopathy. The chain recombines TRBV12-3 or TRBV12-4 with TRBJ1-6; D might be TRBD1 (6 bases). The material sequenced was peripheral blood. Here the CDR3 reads CASSLGQAADSPLHF. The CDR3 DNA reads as TGTGCCAGCAGTTTAGGACAGGCGGCGGATTCACCCCTCCACTTT.